This TCR beta chain was sequenced in a study of cytomegalovirus exposure and HLA in healthy donors (dated by TCRdb to about 2017). In terms of the full investigation: According to a later analysis, one platform produced both the roughly 120 validation repertoires and the roughly 650 repertoires of the first cohort. The study aimed to test whether cataloging public T cell receptors could reveal signatures of past pathogen exposure. A separate validation cohort of 100 to 150 different subjects was used in addition to the 666-subject first cohort. To predict cytomegalovirus infection status, the study brought together high-throughput TCR immunosequencing, statistical association of individual TCRs with disease status, and machine learning.

The library was built by means of the immunoSEQ multiplex PCR assay. On the authors' methods: To diagnose cytomegalovirus status from the catalog of TCR beta chain sequences, a statistical classification framework was built. This immuneACCESS table, as held by TCRdb, lists in-frame sequences with V and J called but not all clones. Of the missing ones, under half trace to an unresolved V gene in checked studies; the others have no known cause. V and J calls and clone size follow that table, whereas D and trimming were derived from the DNA. The sample table shows tens of thousands of clones, and approximately 88% are seen once. The ten largest clonotypes hold 9.5% to 13% of the sample. This clone was observed once. Its specific antigen is unknown. No base quality information exists; no much larger clone differs at one position. The donors belonged to the validation cohort of under 150 subjects, which was separate from the approximately 700-subject first cohort.

The CDR3 starts with the cysteine, ends with the phenylalanine, and has 15 residues. The CDR3 DNA has 45 bases and is translated from base 1. V drops 11 bases and J drops 0 bases, leaving 17 bases in between. From a lookup of the germline V gene (reference sequence), CDR1 and CDR2 are LNHDA and SQIVND. Summary of the overall study and its limitations: A few of the identified cytomegalovirus-associated TCR beta chains were confirmed in vitro to be specific for cytomegalovirus antigens. Of the cluster scores, 94% were above 0 in a later analysis, which found that TCRs clustered in the first cohort also tended to co-occur in the 110 or so validation repertoires. A later analysis lacked HLA typing for the validation cohort, so it scored co-occurrence in that cohort across all 110 or so repertoires. According to the authors, the approach could potentially be generalized to other disease states and immunological phenotypes. In both the original and validation cohorts, the classifier was reported to diagnose cytomegalovirus status with high specificity and sensitivity. The study gave a list of some 150 TCR beta chains associated with cytomegalovirus. Most TCR sequences were observed very rarely across donors, whereas some public TCRs were present in many individuals.

Sequenced: PBMCs. This clonotype was obtained from a woman under 30 in good health and CMV-seropositive. The receptor chain draws on TRBV19 and TRBJ1-5, and the D gene may be TRBD1, 5 bases matching. DNA sequence: TGTGCCGGCAAAGACAGAGCGTATAGCAATCAGCCCCAGCATTTT. It codes for CAGKDRAYSNQPQHF.